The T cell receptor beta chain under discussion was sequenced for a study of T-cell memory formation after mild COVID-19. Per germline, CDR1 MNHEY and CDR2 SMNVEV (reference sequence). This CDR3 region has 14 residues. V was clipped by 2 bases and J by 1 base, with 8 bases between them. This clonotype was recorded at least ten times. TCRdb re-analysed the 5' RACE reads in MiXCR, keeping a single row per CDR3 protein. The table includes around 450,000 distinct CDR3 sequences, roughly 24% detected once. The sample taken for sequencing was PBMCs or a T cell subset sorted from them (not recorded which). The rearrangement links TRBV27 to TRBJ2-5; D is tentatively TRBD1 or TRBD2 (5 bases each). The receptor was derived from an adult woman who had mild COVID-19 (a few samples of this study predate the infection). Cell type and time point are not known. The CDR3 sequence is CASSLARGQETQYF. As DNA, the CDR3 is TGTGCCAGCAGTTTAGCGAGGGGCCAAGAGACCCAGTACTTC.